The sequence of this T cell receptor (beta chain) was determined in a study of CD8 T cells in Susac syndrome. Negative magnetic isolation gave CD8+ and CD4+ cells; FACS enriched CD8+ TEMRA. With random hexamers, roughly 0.45 to 1 ug RNA was reverse transcribed. TCRdb re-called the immunoSEQ multiplex PCR reads through MiXCR, storing one row per CDR3 protein. The data contain tens of thousands of distinct CDR3 sequences, about 92% of them seen just once; the ten biggest clones take up 0.4% to 0.55%. From germline, CDR1 is KGHDR and CDR2 SFDVKD. There are 15 residues in the CDR3. V lost 4 bases and J 5 bases, leaving 16 bases between the germline ends.

V usage is TRBV24-1 and J usage is TRBJ2-5; maybe TRBD2 (6 bases). The sequencing sample was made of CD4+ T cells from PBMCs. This TCR came from a human donor with Susac syndrome. The CDR3 is CATSDLSGCWETQYF. The CDR3 DNA reads TGTGCCACCAGTGACTTGAGCGGGTGCTGGGAGACCCAGTACTTC.